The 2 T cell receptor beta chains in this list originate from one sample, sequenced in a study of shared clonotypes between healthy human individuals. CD45RO-negative, CCR7-selected cells formed the naive CD8 fraction, which excluded terminally differentiated effector memory CD45RA+ cells. Only in-frame clones appear in the TCRdb table, and some are missing; sequencing was by immunoSEQ multiplex PCR. The sample lists 1.5 million to 2.5 million clones; about 94% were seen once. Sequencing used naive CD8+ T cells sorted from blood. All receptors derive from a man aged 18 to 29 in good health.

The chain joins TRBV7-2 to TRBJ2-1; 7 bases line up with TRBD2. V lost 4 bases to trimming and J lost 5 bases; unmatched junction nucleotides: 2. This CDR3 has 13 amino acids. Germline V gene data show CDR1 as SGHTA and CDR2 as FQGNSA. The CDR3 loop reads CASSSLADNEQFF. The CDR3 DNA is TGTGCCAGCAGCTCGCTAGCGGACAATGAGCAGTTCTTC.

On this clone itself: In the same sample, other DNA sequences code for this CDR3. The chain employs TRBV4-1 and TRBJ2-3; possible D gene TRBD2, 6 bases. V lost 1 base to trimming and J lost 4 bases, with 9 bases between them. CDR1 is MGHRA and CDR2 is YSYEKL in the germline V gene. The CDR3 length is 14 residues. As DNA, the CDR3 is TGCGCCAGCAGCCAAGTAATAGCGGCAGATACGCAGTATTTT. It is translated as CASSQVIAADTQYF.